These T cell receptor beta chains were read from a single sample in a study of regulatory T cells in long-lasting Graves disease. MiXCR, applied by TCRdb to the multiplex PCR reads, yields one record per CDR3 protein. The sample yields approximately 380,000 distinct CDR3 sequences, under 25% seen once. The sequences come from peripheral blood mononuclear cells (PBMCs), collected when the disease was refractory, from a patient treated with antithyroid drugs. The source of these receptors is a female donor with Graves disease. Both conserved end residues are part of each CDR3. A D gene is named only where the DNA matches it firmly. The size of a clone is reported for some rows only, either as once, few or many, or as a class for expanded clones.

d_call	v_call	clone_size	j_call	cdr3_nt	cdr3_aa
-	TRBV7-3	many	TRBJ1-1	TGTGCCAGCAGCTTATCTCACATGAACACTGAAGCTTTCTTT	CASSLSHMNTEAFF
-	TRBV28	few	TRBJ2-2	TGTGCCAGCACCGAGAGGGGGAGTACGGGGGAGCTGTTTTTT	CASTERGSTGELFF
-	TRBV27	-	TRBJ2-7	TGTGCCAGCAGTTTGACTAGTAGAACCTACGAGCAGTACTTC	CASSLTSRTYEQYF
TRBD1	TRBV6-1	many	TRBJ2-5	TGTGCCAGCAGGCAACAGGGGTGGGAGACCCAGTACTTC	CASRQQGWETQYF
-	TRBV20-1	-	TRBJ2-7	TGCAGTGCTGGGAGCAGCGGTCCTAAATCCTACGAGCAGTACTTC	CSAGSSGPKSYEQYF
TRBD1	TRBV3-1	-	TRBJ1-1	TGTGCCAGCAGCCGGTACAGGGGCACTGAAGCTTTCTTT	CASSRYRGTEAFF
-	TRBV6-5	once	TRBJ1-5	TGTGCCAGCAGTTACCCGACGGATCAGCCCCAGCATTTT	CASSYPTDQPQHF
-	TRBV7-3	-	TRBJ1-2	TGTGCCAGCAGCTCCCGCGGCCGCCGGGACTACAGGGTTGATGGCTACACCTTC	CASSSRGRRDYRVDGYTF
-	TRBV20-1	once	TRBJ2-2	TGCAGTGCTAGCTTGCTTTCCGGGAACACCGGGGAGCTGTTTTTT	CSASLLSGNTGELFF
TRBD2	TRBV19	once	TRBJ2-1	TGTGCCAGTAGTAGCGGGAGGGCCAGTTGGAATGAGCAGTTCTTC	CASSSGRASWNEQFF
-	TRBV12-5	many	TRBJ1-5	TGTGCTAGTGGCTACGACAGGAACAATCAGCCCCAGCATTTT	CASGYDRNNQPQHF
-	TRBV28	many	TRBJ1-1	TGTGCCAGCAGTTTCACAGACCAGTCTGAAGCTTTCTTT	CASSFTDQSEAFF
TRBD1	TRBV20-1	-	TRBJ1-2	TGCAGTGCTAGAGGGGTACAGGGGGCGGGGGGCTACACCTTC	CSARGVQGAGGYTF
-	TRBV20-1	-	TRBJ2-7	TGCAGTGCTGGAGGACCGAACTCCTACGAGCAGTACTTC	CSAGGPNSYEQYF
TRBD1	TRBV12-3/TRBV12-4	many	TRBJ1-2	TGTGCCAGCAGTCAGACAGGGCTTCCTAACTATGGCTACACCTTC	CASSQTGLPNYGYTF
-	TRBV4-1	-	TRBJ1-2	TGCGCCAGCAGCCAAGGACAGACCTATGGCTACACCTTC	CASSQGQTYGYTF
-	TRBV5-1	-	TRBJ1-5	TGCGCCAGCAGCTTGGATGGGACCAGAGAAGCGCCCCAGCATTTT	CASSLDGTREAPQHF
-	TRBV4-2	-	TRBJ2-2	TGTGCCAGCAGCGAGGGACTCCCGAACACCGGGGAGCTGTTTTTT	CASSEGLPNTGELFF
-	TRBV7-2	-	TRBJ1-4	TGTGCCAGCAGGACCGGCAGGGGTGGTACTAATGAAAAACTGTTTTTT	CASRTGRGGTNEKLFF
-	TRBV6-1	many	TRBJ1-6	TGTGCCAGCAGAGACGGACAAGATAATTCACCCCTCCACTTT	CASRDGQDNSPLHF
-	TRBV3-1	many	TRBJ1-6	TGTGCCAGCAGCCAAGTCGAGTATTCACCCCTCCACTTT	CASSQVEYSPLHF
-	TRBV2	many	TRBJ2-7	TGTGCCAGCAGTGAGGACGGAGTCTTCAGCTCCTACGAGCAGTACTTC	CASSEDGVFSSYEQYF
-	TRBV12-5	-	TRBJ2-1	TGTGCTAGTGGCTCCCGGTCGGATGAGCAGTTCTTC	CASGSRSDEQFF
-	TRBV12-3/TRBV12-4	few	TRBJ1-4	TGTGCCAGCAGTGGGACCCCGCGGGAGAAACTGTTTTTT	CASSGTPREKLFF
-	TRBV27	many	TRBJ2-2	TGTGCCAGCAGCCCAGGGGCCGGGGAGCTGTTTTTT	CASSPGAGELFF
TRBD2	TRBV18	few	TRBJ2-7	TGTGCCAGCTCACCCGGACTAGTGGGTGACGAGCAGTACTTC	CASSPGLVGDEQYF
-	TRBV20-1	-	TRBJ2-3	TGCAGTGCTATTCGCACAGATACGCAATATTTT	CSAIRTDTQYF
-	TRBV20-1	-	TRBJ1-1	TGCAGTGCTTATGACTGGACAGCGACAGCTGAAGCTTTCTTT	CSAYDWTATAEAFF
-	TRBV7-2	-	TRBJ2-7	TGTGCCAGCAGCTCTGGACAGCATGGGGAGCAGTACTTC	CASSSGQHGEQYF
-	TRBV28	many	TRBJ1-4	TGTGCCAGCAGTTTAGAGGGGAATGGGGCTAATGAAAAACTGTTTTTT	CASSLEGNGANEKLFF
TRBD2	TRBV12-3/TRBV12-4	many	TRBJ2-3	TGTGCCAGCAGTCCCGAGGTCCTAGCGGGAGTCCTCCCCCTCACAGATACGCAGTATTTT	CASSPEVLAGVLPLTDTQYF
TRBD1	TRBV7-2	-	TRBJ2-5	TGTGCCAGCAACTCCGAGACAGGGGGCAGGGAGACCCAGTACTTC	CASNSETGGRETQYF
-	TRBV7-8	many	TRBJ2-2	TGTGCCAGCAGCTTAATGTCCGGGGCGAACACCGGGGAGCTGTTTTTT	CASSLMSGANTGELFF
TRBD2	TRBV6-1	few	TRBJ2-1	TGTGCCTCGGCGGTAGCGGGTTACAATGAGCAGTTCTTC	CASAVAGYNEQFF
-	TRBV28	many	TRBJ1-1	TGTGCCAGCAGCACCCGGGAGCTCTTAAGGAACACTGAAGCTTTCTTT	CASSTRELLRNTEAFF
TRBD1	TRBV11-2	few	TRBJ2-7	TGTGCCAGCAGCCGGACAGGGGTGACCTACGAGCAGTACTTC	CASSRTGVTYEQYF
TRBD1	TRBV19	-	TRBJ1-1	TGTGCCAGTAGGAAGGGGGCTGTTGGAATTGAAGCTTTCTTT	CASRKGAVGIEAFF
-	TRBV6-1	-	TRBJ2-7	TGTGCCAGCAGCCAGGACGGGGCAGAGTACGAGCAGTACTTC	CASSQDGAEYEQYF
TRBD1	TRBV19	-	TRBJ1-1	TGTGCCAGTAGTATAGTGGGCGGACAGGGAGCTTTCTTT	CASSIVGGQGAFF
TRBD1	TRBV28	many	TRBJ1-2	TGTGCCAGCAGTTTCCCCCATTCGACAGGGCGAGGCTACACCTTC	CASSFPHSTGRGYTF
-	TRBV19	-	TRBJ1-5	TGTGCCAGTAGTATAGCTACAGGGTTTCATCAGCCCCAGCATTTT	CASSIATGFHQPQHF
TRBD1	TRBV5-1	many	TRBJ1-1	TGCGCCAGCAGCTTGGGGACAGGGGTCCCCTCGAACACTGAAGCTTTCTTT	CASSLGTGVPSNTEAFF
-	TRBV12-3/TRBV12-4	many	TRBJ2-7	TGTGCCAGCAGTGGAGGAGCGCGGGATAGGTCCTACGAGCAGTACTTC	CASSGGARDRSYEQYF
-	TRBV5-1	-	TRBJ1-2	TGCGCCAGCAGCGAGTCCGTCGCGAAAACCTCGGGAGGCTACACCTTC	CASSESVAKTSGGYTF
TRBD2	TRBV7-6	few	TRBJ2-5	TGTGCCAGCAGCTTAGGGACTAGTTACCAAGAGACCCAGTACTTC	CASSLGTSYQETQYF
-	TRBV18	few	TRBJ2-3	TGTGCCAGCTCACCAAGTGATACGCAGTATTTT	CASSPSDTQYF
TRBD2	TRBV12-3/TRBV12-4	-	TRBJ2-7	TGTGCCAGCACAAGCGGGATTGCCGAGCAGTACTTC	CASTSGIAEQYF
-	TRBV6-1	-	TRBJ1-5	TGTGCCAGCGGAAGAAATCAGCCCCAGCATTTT	CASGRNQPQHF
-	TRBV27	-	TRBJ2-3	TGTGCCAGCAGAGACGGTAATTCGGGAACAGATACGCAGTATTTT	CASRDGNSGTDTQYF
TRBD1	TRBV7-2	-	TRBJ2-3	TGTGCCAGCAGTTCGACAGGGGGCGCCCTCGCCCATACGCAGTATTTT	CASSSTGGALAHTQYF
TRBD2	TRBV7-9	few	TRBJ2-7	TGTGCCAGCAGCTTAGGAGGGACCGGGGGGACTATCTACGAGCAGTACTTC	CASSLGGTGGTIYEQYF
TRBD2	TRBV28	-	TRBJ2-2	TGTGCCAGCAGTCCCGGCTCCGGACTAGCGGGAGACGGGGAGCTGTTTTTT	CASSPGSGLAGDGELFF
-	TRBV12-5	-	TRBJ1-3	TGTGCTAGTGGTTTGGGCGACTCTGGAAACACCATATATTTT	CASGLGDSGNTIYF
TRBD2	TRBV12-3/TRBV12-4	many	TRBJ2-1	TGTGCCAGCAGTTTACGAGGGAGGGCCAATGAGCAGTTCTTC	CASSLRGRANEQFF
TRBD1	TRBV5-6	-	TRBJ1-4	TGTGCCAGCAGCAAGGACAGGGAAGAAAAACTGTTTTTT	CASSKDREEKLFF